This T cell receptor (beta chain) is from a study of tumor-infiltrating lymphocytes in primary liver carcinoma. Total RNA amounting to around 450 ng was the source from which TCR beta cDNA was made with a constant-region primer. Three nested multiplex PCR rounds of slightly modified ARM-PCR generated TCR beta libraries. TRBV1-TRBV30 forward primers paired with a C-beta reverse primer drove the first two PCR rounds, around 10 cycles each. Each CDR3 protein gets one entry after TCRdb re-called the multiplex PCR reads with MiXCR. The table records 45,000 or so distinct CDR3 sequences, 65% to 85% of them present only once. A remark on this clonotype: The target antigen is unknown. The junction does not match germline at one end; this may be a read error.

It was from about 21-30 mg of unsorted bulk tissue that RNA and DNA were co-extracted. Patients had primary liver carcinoma treated by surgical resection. The study sampled five separate regions from each tumor. Study-wide findings and caveats: Blood fell significantly below tumors in its top-250-clone fraction (p = 0.039).

This CDR3 spans 20 amino acids. CDR1 LGHNA and CDR2 YSLEER come from the germline V gene. The sample was liver tumor tissue from sampling region 2. Subset denoted: tumor region T2, inferior pole. The chain is built from TRBV4-3 and TRBJ2-3, with 7 bases identical to TRBD2. The TCR sequence derives from a man in his forties or fifties with primary liver carcinoma and hepatitis B virus infection. CDR3 nucleotides: TGCGCCAGCAGCCAAGATCTTCCCTCCAGGACTAGTGGGAGAGCAGATACGCACTATTTT. It codes for CASSQDLPSRTSGRADTHYF.